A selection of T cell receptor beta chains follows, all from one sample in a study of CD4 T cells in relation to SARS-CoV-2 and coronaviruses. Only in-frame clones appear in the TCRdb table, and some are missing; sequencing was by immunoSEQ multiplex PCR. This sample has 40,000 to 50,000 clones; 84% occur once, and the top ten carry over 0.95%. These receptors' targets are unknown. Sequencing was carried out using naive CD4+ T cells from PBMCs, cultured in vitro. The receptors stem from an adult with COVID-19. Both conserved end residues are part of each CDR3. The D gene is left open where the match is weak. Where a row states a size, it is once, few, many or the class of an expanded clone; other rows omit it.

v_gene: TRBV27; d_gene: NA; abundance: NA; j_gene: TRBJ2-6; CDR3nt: TGTGCCAGCCGGCCCGGCAAGGCCCTCTCTGGGGCCAACGTCCTGACTTTC; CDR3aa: CASRPGKALSGANVLTF
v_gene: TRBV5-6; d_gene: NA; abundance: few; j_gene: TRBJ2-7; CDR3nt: TGTGCCAGCAGCTTGGGGGGGGTCTACGAGCAGTACTTC; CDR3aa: CASSLGGVYEQYF
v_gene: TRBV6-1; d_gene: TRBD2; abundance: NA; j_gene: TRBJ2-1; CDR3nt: TGTGCCAGCAGTGATAGGGGCCCAGCGGGAGGATCGGGTGAGCAGTTCTTC; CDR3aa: CASSDRGPAGGSGEQFF
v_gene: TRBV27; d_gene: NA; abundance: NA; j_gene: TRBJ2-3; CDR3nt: TGTGCCAGCAGGCCTTGGGGCACAGATACGCAGTATTTT; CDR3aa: CASRPWGTDTQYF
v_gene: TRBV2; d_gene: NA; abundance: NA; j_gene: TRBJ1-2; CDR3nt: TGTGCCAGCAGTCGGAGTCGGGGGTGGTATGGCTACACCTTC; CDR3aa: CASSRSRGWYGYTF
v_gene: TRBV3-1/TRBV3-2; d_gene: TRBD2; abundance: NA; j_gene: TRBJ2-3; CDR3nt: TGTGCCAGCAGCCAAGTGCCAGCGGGAGGCGGATTAGTGTGGTATTTT; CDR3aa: CASSQVPAGGGLVWYF
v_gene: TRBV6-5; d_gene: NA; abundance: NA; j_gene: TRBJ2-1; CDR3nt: TGTGCCAGCAGTCGGACTCAAGAATCGCAGTTCTTC; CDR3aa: CASSRTQESQFF
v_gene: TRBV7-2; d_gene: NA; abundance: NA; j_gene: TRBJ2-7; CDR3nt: TGTGCCAGCAGCCTACCACTGGGGAGCGGCTCCTACGAGCAGTACTTC; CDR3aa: CASSLPLGSGSYEQYF
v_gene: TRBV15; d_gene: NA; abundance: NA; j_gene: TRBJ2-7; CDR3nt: TGTGCCACCAGCAGAGATCAGGCAGGCACCTACGAGCAGTACTTC; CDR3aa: CATSRDQAGTYEQYF
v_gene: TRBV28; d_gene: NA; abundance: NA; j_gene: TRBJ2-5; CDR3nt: TGTGCCAGCAGTACTCCCGACAGGATGGAGACCCAGTACTTC; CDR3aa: CASSTPDRMETQYF
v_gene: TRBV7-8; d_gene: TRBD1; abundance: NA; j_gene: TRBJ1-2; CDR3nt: TGTGCCAGCAGATGGTGGGGAACAGGGGCCCCCCGGGGCTACACCTTC; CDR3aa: CASRWWGTGAPRGYTF
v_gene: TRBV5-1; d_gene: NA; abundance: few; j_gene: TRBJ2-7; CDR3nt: TGCGCCAGCAGCTTTGGACACCCCTACGAGCAGTACTTC; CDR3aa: CASSFGHPYEQYF
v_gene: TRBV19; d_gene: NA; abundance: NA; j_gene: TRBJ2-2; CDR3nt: TGTGCCAGTAGAAGGGACAAGAACACCGGGGAGCTGTTTTTT; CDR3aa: CASRRDKNTGELFF
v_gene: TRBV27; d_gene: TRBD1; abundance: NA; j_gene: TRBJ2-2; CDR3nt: TGTGCCAGCAGTTTATGGGACAGTCCTGACGGGGAGCTGTTTTTT; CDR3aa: CASSLWDSPDGELFF
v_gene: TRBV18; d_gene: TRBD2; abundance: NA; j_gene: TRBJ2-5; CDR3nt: TGTGCCAGCTCACCTTTGCGGGAGCAAGAGACCCAGTACTTC; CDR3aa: CASSPLREQETQYF
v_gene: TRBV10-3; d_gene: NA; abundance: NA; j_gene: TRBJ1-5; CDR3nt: TGTGCCATCAGTGAGGGACAGCGCCCAGGGCAGCCCCAGCATTTT; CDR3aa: CAISEGQRPGQPQHF
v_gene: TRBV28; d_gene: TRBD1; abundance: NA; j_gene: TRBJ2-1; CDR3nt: TGTGCCAGCAGAAGCTTGGACAGGAGCTCCTACAATGAGCAGTTCTTC; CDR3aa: CASRSLDRSSYNEQFF
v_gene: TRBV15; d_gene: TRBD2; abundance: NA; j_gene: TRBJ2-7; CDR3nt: TGTGCCACCAAAACCCTAGCGGGGTACGAGCAGTACTTC; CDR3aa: CATKTLAGYEQYF
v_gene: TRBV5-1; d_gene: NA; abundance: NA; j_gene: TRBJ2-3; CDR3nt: TGCGCCAGCAGCTTCTTACGGATCACAGATACGCAGTATTTT; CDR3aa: CASSFLRITDTQYF
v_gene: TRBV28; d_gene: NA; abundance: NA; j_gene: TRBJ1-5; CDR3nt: TGTGCCAGCGGATATCAGCCCCAGCATTTT; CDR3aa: CASGYQPQHF
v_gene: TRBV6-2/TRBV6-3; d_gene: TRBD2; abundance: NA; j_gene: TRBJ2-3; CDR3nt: TGTGCCAGCAGTCCACCGGGACTAGAAGATCCAGATACGCAGTATTTT; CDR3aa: CASSPPGLEDPDTQYF
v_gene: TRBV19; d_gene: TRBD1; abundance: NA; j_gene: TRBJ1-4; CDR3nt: TGTGCCAGTAGTGCTCGATCCGGGACAGTGGTAAAACTGTTTTTT; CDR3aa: CASSARSGTVVKLFF
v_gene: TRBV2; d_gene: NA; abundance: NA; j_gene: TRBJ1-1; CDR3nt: TGTGCCAGCTTCGGTCCGGGTTATGATCACGGTGGTCGAAGAGCTTTCTTT; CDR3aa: CASFGPGYDHGGRRAFF
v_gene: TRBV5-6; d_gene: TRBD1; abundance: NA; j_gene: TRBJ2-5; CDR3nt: TGTGCCAGCAGGAAACAGGGGTCAGAGACCCAGTACTTC; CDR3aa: CASRKQGSETQYF
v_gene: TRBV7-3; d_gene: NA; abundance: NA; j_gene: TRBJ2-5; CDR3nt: TGTGCCAGCAGCTTAAGTCCGGCGGTGGCCCAGTACTTC; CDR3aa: CASSLSPAVAQYF
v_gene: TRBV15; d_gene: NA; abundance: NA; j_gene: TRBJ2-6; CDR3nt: TGTGCCACCAGCAGAGGCGTCTTTGGGGCCAACGTCCTGACTTTC; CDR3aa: CATSRGVFGANVLTF
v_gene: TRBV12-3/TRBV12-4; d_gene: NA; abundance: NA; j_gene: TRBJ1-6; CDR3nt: TGTGCCAGCAGTTTAAATTCACCCCTCCACTTT; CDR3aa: CASSLNSPLHF
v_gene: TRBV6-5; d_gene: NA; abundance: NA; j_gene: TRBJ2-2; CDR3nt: TGTGCCAGCAGTAGAGGACTAAACACCGGGGAGCTGTTTTTT; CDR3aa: CASSRGLNTGELFF
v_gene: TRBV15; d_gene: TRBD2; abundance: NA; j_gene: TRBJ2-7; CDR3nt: TGTGCCACCAGCAGGGGACTAGCGCGGAGCTCCTACGAGCAGTACTTC; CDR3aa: CATSRGLARSSYEQYF
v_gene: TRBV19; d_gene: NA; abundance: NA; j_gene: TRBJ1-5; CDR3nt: TGTGCCAGTAGTCTCACCCCAGGGATCCAGCCCCAGCATTTT; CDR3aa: CASSLTPGIQPQHF
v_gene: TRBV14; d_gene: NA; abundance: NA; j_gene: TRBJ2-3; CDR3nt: TGTGCCAGCAGCCTTTCCGGTACGCAGTATTTT; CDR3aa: CASSLSGTQYF
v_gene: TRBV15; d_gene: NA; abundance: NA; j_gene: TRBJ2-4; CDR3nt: TGTGCCACCAGCGTCACGACCAAAAACATTCAGTACTTC; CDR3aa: CATSVTTKNIQYF
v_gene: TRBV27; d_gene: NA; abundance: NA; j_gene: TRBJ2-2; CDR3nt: TGTGCCAGCAGTTCTAAGAGGGATAACACCGGGGAGCTGTTTTTT; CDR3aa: CASSSKRDNTGELFF
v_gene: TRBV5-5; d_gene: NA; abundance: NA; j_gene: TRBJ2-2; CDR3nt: TGTGCCAGCATCGACAGAACCGGCACCGGGGAGCTGTTTTTT; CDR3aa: CASIDRTGTGELFF
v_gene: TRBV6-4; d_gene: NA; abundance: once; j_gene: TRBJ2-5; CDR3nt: TGTGCCAGCAGTGACCCCTGGGGTAGCGGAGGAGAAGAGACCCAGTACTTC; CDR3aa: CASSDPWGSGGEETQYF
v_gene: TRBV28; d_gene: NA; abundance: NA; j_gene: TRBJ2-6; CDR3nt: TGTGCCAGCAGTCTGGTAGAGGGCTTGTCTGGGGCCAACGTCCTGACTTTC; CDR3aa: CASSLVEGLSGANVLTF
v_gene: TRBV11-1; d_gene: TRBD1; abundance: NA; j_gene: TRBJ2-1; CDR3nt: TGTGCCAGCAAGGGGACAGGGGCCCTCCCCGCAGGAGTCTTC; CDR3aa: CASKGTGALPAGVF
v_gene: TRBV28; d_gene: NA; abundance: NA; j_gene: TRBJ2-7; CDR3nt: TGTGCCAGCAGGGCGGCGGGACTTCCATACGAGCAGTACTTC; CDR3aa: CASRAAGLPYEQYF
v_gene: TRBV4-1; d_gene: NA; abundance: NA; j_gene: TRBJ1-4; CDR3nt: TGCGCCAGCAGCCAACGGGGGACAACTAATGAAAAACTGTTTTTT; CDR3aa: CASSQRGTTNEKLFF
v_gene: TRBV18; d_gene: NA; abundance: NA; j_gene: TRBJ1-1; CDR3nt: TGTGCCAGCTCACAAGACAGGTTGAACACTGAAGCTTTCTTT; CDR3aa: CASSQDRLNTEAFF
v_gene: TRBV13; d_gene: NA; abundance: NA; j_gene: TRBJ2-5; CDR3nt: TGTGCCAGCAGTTCAAACGGGCCACCCGGGGAGACCCAGTACTTC; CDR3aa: CASSSNGPPGETQYF
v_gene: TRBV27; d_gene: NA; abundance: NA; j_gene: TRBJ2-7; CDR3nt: TGTGCCAGCAGTTTATCACCACCGATTTACGAGCAGTACTTC; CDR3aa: CASSLSPPIYEQYF
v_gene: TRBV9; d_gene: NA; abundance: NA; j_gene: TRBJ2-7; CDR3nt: TGTGCCAGCAGCGTAGGGGCAGGGGAATCCTACGAGCAGTACTTC; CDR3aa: CASSVGAGESYEQYF
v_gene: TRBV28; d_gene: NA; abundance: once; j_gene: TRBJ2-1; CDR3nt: TGTGCCAGCAGTTTAAGCGGAGGGCGCGCCTACAATGAGCAGTTCTTC; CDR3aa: CASSLSGGRAYNEQFF
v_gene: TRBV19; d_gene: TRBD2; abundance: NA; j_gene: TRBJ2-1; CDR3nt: TGTGCCAGTAGTAGTAGCGGGAGGGCCTTTCCGTTCTTC; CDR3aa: CASSSSGRAFPFF
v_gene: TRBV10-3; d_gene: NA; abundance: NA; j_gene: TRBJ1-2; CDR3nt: TGTGCCATCAGTGAGGATTTTCGTAACTATGGCTACACCTTC; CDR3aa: CAISEDFRNYGYTF
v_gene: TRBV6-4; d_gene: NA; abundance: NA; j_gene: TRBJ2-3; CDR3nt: TGTGCCAGCAGTGACATCTTCGGGCAAGATACGCAGTATTTT; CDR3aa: CASSDIFGQDTQYF
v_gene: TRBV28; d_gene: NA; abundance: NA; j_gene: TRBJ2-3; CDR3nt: TGTGCCAGCTCAACCCAGGGAGGTACGCAGTATTTT; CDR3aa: CASSTQGGTQYF
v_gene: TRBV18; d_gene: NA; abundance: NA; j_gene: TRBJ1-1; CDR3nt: TGTGCCAGCTCACTTGGACAATCGGGCACTGAAGCTTTCTTT; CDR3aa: CASSLGQSGTEAFF
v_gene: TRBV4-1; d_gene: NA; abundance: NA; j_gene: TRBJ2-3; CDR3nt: TGCGCCAGCAGCCAACTAGCGACAGATACGCAGTATTTT; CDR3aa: CASSQLATDTQYF